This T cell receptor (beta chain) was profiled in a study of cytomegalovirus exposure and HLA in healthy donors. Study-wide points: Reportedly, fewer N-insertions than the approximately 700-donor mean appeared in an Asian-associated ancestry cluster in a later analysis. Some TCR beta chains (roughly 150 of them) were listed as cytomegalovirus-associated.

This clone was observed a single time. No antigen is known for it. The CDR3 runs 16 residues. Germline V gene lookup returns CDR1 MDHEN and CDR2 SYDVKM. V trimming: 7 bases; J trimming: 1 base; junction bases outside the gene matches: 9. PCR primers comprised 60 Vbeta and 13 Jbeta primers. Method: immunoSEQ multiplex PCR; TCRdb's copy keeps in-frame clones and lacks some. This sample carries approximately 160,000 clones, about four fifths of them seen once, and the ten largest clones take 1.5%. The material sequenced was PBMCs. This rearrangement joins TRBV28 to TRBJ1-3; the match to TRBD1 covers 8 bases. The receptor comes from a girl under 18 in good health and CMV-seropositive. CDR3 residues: CASTQSQGASGNTIYF. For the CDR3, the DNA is TGTGCCAGCACCCAATCCCAGGGGGCGTCTGGAAACACCATATATTTT.